This TCR beta chain stems from a study of multiple sclerosis patients with progressive multifocal leukoencephalopathy. Findings and limits, study-wide: Clones expanded at PML were already present before and during natalizumab.

About this clone itself: The antigen is undetermined.

Sample time point: around eleven months of natalizumab therapy. Germline-derived CDR1 and CDR2 are MNHEY and SVGAGI. There are 12 residues in the CDR3. Trimming left V 4 bases short and J 7 bases short, with 5 bases between. Some clones are missing from TCRdb's copy, which holds only in-frame ones; the method was immunoSEQ multiplex PCR. The sample consists of about 28,000 clones, nearly 90% of them appearing once. The chain couples TRBV6-5 to TRBJ1-6; no clear D gene. The sequence was obtained from a human donor with multiple sclerosis. Here the sequenced sample was PBMCs, taken from a patient treated with natalizumab. The CDR3 reads CASSLGNSPLHF. The CDR3 nucleotides read TGTGCCAGCAGTTTGGGGAATTCACCCCTCCACTTT.